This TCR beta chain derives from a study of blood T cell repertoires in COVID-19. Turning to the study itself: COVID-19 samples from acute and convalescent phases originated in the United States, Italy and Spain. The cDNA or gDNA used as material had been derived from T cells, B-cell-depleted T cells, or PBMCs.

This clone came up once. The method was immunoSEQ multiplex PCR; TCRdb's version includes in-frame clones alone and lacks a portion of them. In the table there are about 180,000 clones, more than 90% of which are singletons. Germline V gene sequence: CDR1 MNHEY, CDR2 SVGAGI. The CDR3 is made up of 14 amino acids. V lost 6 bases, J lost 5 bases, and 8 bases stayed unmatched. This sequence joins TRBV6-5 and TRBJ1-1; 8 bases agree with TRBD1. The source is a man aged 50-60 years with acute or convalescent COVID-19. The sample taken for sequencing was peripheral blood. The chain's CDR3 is CASSPGTGMTEAFF. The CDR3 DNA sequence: TGTGCCAGCAGCCCCGGGACAGGCATGACTGAAGCTTTCTTT.